This note documents a single T cell receptor (beta chain) sequence. Its target is not known. The data belong to a study of blood T cells in healthy people across ages. Background on the study: Template switching retrieved approximately one barcoded beta molecule for each two T cells. Study results and caveats: It was not known whether donors were CMV positive (a possible confounder of expanded clonotype changes).

Sample-barcoded 5' priming and a J-beta primer mix drove a second PCR of about 7 to 11 cycles. TCRdb independently ran MiXCR on the 5' RACE reads; one entry per CDR3 protein. The data show some 1.4 million distinct CDR3 sequences, around 39% seen once. The germline V gene has CDR1 SNHLY and CDR2 FYNNEI. This CDR3 comprises 13 residues. J was trimmed by 0 bases and V by 8 bases; bases with no gene match: 3. The gene calls are TRBV2 and TRBJ1-1, with TRBD1 matching over 7 bases. This receptor was obtained from a woman aged 18-29 years in good health. Sequencing was performed on blood. CDR3 loop: CASGGTVNTEAFF. The CDR3 DNA follows: TGTGCCAGCGGAGGGACAGTGAACACTGAAGCTTTCTTT. Variable domain in full (rest from reference TRBV2 and TRBJ1-1): EPEVTQTPSHQVTQMGQEVILRCVPISNHLYFYWYRQILGQKVEFLVSFYNNEISEKSEIFDDQFSVERPDGSNFTLKIRSTKLEDSAMYFCASGGTVNTEAFFGQGTRLTVV.